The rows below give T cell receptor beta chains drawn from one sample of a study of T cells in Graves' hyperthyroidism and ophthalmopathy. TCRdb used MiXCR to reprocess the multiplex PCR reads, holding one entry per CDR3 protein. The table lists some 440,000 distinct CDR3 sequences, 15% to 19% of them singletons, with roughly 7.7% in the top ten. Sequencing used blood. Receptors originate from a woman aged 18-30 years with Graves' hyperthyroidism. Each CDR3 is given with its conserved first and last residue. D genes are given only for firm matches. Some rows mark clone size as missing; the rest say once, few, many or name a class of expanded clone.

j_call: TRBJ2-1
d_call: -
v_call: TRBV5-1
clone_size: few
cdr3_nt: TGCGCCAGCAGCTTGATTCCAGGACGGTCCTACAATGAGCAGTTCTTC
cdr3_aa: CASSLIPGRSYNEQFF

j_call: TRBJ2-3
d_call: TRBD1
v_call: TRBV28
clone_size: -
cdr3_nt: TGTGCCAGCAGTTTATTGGGGACAGCCACAGATACGCAGTATTTT
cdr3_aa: CASSLLGTATDTQYF

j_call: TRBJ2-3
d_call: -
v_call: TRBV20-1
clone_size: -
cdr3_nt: TGCAGTGCTAGAGATCCTTACAGGCAAGATACGCAGTATTTT
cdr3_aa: CSARDPYRQDTQYF

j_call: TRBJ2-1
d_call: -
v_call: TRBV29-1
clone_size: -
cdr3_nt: TGCAGCTTACAGGCGGACACCTACAATGAGCAGTTCTTC
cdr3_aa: CSLQADTYNEQFF

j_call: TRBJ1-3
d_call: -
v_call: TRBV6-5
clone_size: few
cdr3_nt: TGTGCCAGCAGTTACGGGGACACAAGAAACACCATATATTTT
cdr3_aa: CASSYGDTRNTIYF

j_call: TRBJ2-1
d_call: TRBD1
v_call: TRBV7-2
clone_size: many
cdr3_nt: TGTGCCAGCAGCTTAGGAGGGACAGAGATATGGGGTTCCTACAATGAGCAGTTCTTC
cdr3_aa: CASSLGGTEIWGSYNEQFF

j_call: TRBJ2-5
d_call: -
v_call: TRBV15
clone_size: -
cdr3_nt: TGTGCCACCAGCAGAGACACCCAAGAGACCCAGTACTTC
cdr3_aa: CATSRDTQETQYF

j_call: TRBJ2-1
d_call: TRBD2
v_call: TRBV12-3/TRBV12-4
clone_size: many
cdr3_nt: TGTGCCAGCAGGAATCTAGCGGGAGGGCCGCATGAGCAGTTCTTC
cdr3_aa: CASRNLAGGPHEQFF

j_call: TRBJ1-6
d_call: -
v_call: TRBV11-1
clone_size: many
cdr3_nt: TGTGCCAGCAGCTTAGGGGACTATAATTCACCCCTCCACTTT
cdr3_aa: CASSLGDYNSPLHF

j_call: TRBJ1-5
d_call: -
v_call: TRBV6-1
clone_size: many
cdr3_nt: TGTGCCAGCTTTTTAGTCGGCGGGGGTCAGCCCCAGCATTTT
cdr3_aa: CASFLVGGGQPQHF

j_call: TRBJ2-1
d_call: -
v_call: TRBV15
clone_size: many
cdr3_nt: TGTGCCACCAGCAGAGGTTACAATGAGCAGTTCTTC
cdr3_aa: CATSRGYNEQFF

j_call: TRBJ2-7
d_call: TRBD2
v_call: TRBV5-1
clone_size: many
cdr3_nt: TGCGCCAGCAGCTCGACCGGGACTAGGGTTACCTACGAGCAGTACTTC
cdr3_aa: CASSSTGTRVTYEQYF